This T cell receptor (beta chain) was identified during a study of T cells in Graves' hyperthyroidism and ophthalmopathy. Germline V gene data show CDR1 as MNHEY and CDR2 as SMNVEV (reference sequence). The V gene lost 3 bases and the J gene lost 2 bases, with 19 bases spanning the gap. CDR3 length equals 17 residues. TCR beta CDR3 region amplification was performed from RNA transcripts. TCR CDR3 regions were first amplified by RT-PCR with HTBI primers. TCRdb re-called the multiplex PCR reads through MiXCR, storing one row per CDR3 protein. The table records under 250,000 distinct CDR3 sequences, about a sixth of them present only once.

J is TRBJ2-5 and V is TRBV27, with no clear D. The material sequenced was blood. The TCR comes from a woman in her fifties or sixties with Graves' hyperthyroidism. The CDR3 bases are TGTGCCAGCAGTTTTTCGGCCTATTCCATAAGACAAGAGACCCAGTACTTC. Its translation: CASSFSAYSIRQETQYF.